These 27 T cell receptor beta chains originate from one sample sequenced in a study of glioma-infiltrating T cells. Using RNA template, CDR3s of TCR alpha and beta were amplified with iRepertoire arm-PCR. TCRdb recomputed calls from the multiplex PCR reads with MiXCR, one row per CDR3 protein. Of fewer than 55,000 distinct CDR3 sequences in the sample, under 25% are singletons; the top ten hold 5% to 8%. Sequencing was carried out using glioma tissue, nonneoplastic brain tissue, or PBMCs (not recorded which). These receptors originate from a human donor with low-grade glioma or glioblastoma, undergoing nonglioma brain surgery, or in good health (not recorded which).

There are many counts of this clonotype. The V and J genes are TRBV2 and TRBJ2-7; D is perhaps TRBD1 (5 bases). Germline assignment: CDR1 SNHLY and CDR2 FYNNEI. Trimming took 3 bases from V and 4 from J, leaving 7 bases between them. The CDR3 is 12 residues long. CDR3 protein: CASSDRVYEQYV. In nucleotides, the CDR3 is TGTGCCAGCAGTGACAGGGTGTACGAGCAGTACGTC.

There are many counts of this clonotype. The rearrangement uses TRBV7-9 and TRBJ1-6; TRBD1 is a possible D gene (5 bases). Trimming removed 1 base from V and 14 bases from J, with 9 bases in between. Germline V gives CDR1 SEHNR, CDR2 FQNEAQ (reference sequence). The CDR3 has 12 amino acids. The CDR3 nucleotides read TGTGCCAGCAGCTTAGACCGGGGGTCCCTCCACTTT. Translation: CASSLDRGSLHF.

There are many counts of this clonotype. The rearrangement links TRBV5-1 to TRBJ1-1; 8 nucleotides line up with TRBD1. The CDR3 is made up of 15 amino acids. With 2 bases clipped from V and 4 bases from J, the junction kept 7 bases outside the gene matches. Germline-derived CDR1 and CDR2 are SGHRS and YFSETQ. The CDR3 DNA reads TGCGCCAGCAGCTTAGGGACAGGATCAGCCACTGAAGCTTTCTTT. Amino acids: CASSLGTGSATEAFF.

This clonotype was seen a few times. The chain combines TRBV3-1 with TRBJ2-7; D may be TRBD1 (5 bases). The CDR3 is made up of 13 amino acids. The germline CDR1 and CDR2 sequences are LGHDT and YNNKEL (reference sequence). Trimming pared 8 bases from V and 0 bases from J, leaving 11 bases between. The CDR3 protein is CASGRAASYEQYF. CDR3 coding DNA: TGTGCCAGCGGCAGGGCGGCCTCCTACGAGCAGTACTTC.

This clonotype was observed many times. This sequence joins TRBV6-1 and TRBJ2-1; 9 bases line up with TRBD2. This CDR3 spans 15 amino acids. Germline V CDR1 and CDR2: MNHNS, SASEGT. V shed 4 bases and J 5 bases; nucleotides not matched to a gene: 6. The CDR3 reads CASSAREGGHNEQFF. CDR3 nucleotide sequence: TGTGCCAGCAGTGCGCGGGAGGGGGGGCACAATGAGCAGTTCTTC.

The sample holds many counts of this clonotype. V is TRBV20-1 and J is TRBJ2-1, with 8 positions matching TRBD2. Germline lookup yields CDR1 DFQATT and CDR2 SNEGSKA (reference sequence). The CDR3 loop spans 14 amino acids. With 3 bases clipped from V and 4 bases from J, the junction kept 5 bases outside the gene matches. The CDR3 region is CSAREGLEYNEQFF. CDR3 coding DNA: TGCAGTGCTAGGGAGGGACTAGAGTACAATGAGCAGTTCTTC.

The chain's CDR3 is CASSSHLAGGQETQYF. The CDR3 coding sequence is TGTGCCAGCAGTTCGCATCTAGCGGGGGGGCAAGAGACCCAGTACTTC. This rearrangement joins TRBV3-1 to TRBJ2-5; the match to TRBD2 covers 12 bases. The CDR3 consists of 16 residues. Per the germline V gene, CDR1 is LGHDT and CDR2 is YNNKEL (reference sequence). V lost 6 bases to trimming and J lost 2 bases; unmatched junction nucleotides: 7.

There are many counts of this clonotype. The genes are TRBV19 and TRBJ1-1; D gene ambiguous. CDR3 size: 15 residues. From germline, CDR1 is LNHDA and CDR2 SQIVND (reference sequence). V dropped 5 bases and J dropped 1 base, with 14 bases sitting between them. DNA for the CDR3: TGTGCCAGTAGTCCCCAGACACATTCGAACACTGAAGCTTTCTTT. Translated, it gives CASSPQTHSNTEAFF.

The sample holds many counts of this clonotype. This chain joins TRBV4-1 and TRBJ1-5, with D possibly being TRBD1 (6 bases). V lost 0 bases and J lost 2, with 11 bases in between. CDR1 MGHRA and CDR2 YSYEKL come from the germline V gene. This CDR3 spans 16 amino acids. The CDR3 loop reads CASSQDGGLGNQPQHF. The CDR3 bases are TGCGCCAGCAGCCAAGATGGGGGGCTGGGCAATCAGCCCCAGCATTTT.

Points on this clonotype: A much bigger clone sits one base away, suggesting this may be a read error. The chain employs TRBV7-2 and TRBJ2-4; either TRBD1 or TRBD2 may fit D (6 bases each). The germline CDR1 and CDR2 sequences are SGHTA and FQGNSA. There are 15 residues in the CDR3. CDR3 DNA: TGTGCCAGCGGCTTAGGGGGAGGAGCCAAAAACATTCAGTACTTC. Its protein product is CASGLGGGAKNIQYF.

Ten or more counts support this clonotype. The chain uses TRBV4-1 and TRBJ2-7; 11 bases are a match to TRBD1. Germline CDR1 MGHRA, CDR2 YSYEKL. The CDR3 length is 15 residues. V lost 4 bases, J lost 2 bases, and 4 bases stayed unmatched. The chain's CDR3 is CASSLGQGAAYEQYF. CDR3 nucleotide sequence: TGCGCCAGCAGCCTTGGACAGGGGGCGGCCTACGAGCAGTACTTC.

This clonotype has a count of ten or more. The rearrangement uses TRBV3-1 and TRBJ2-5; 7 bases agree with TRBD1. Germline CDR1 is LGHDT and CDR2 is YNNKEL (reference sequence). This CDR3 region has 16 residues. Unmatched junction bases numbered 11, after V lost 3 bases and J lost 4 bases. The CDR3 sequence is CASSHQSRGGRETQYF. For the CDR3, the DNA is TGTGCCAGCAGCCATCAGAGTCGAGGGGGCCGAGAGACCCAGTACTTC.

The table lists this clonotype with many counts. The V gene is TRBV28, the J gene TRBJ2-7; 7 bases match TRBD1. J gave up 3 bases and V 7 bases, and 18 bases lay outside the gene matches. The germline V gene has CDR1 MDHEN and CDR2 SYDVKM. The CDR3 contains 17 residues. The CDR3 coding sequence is TGTGCCAGCACCACCCTGCAGGGGGTTCCGGATATCTACGAGCAGTACTTC. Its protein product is CASTTLQGVPDIYEQYF.

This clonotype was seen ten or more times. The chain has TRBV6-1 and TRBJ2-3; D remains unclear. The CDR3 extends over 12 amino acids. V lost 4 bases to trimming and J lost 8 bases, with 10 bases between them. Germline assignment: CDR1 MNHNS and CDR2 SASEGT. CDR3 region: CASSALAGTQYF. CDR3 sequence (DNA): TGTGCCAGCAGTGCCTTGGCCGGTACGCAGTATTTT.

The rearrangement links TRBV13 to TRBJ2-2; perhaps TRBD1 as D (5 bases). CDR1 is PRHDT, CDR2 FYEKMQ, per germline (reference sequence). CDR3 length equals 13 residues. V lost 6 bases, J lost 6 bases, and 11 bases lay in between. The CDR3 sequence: CASSHPGSGELFF. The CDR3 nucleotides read TGTGCCAGCAGTCATCCAGGGTCCGGGGAGCTGTTTTTT.

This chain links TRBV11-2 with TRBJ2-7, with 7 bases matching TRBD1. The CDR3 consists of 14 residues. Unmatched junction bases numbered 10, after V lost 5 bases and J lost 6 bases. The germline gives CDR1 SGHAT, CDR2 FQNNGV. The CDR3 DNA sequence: TGTGCCAGCAGCGTCACAGGGGAAGGTCGCGAGCAGTACGTC. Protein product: CASSVTGEGREQYV.

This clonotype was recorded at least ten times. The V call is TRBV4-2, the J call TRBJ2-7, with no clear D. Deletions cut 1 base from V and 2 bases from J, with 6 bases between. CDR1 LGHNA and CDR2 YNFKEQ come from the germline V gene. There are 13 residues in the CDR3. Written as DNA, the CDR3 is TGTGCCAGCAGCCAAGTCGGCGCCTACGAGCAGTACTTC. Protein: CASSQVGAYEQYF.

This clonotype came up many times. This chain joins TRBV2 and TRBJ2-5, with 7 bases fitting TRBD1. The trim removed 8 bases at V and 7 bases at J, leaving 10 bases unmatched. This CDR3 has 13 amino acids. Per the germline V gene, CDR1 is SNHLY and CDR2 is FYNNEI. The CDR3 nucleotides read TGTGCCAGCCTCGAGGACCGACAGGGGACCCAGTACTTC. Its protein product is CASLEDRQGTQYF.

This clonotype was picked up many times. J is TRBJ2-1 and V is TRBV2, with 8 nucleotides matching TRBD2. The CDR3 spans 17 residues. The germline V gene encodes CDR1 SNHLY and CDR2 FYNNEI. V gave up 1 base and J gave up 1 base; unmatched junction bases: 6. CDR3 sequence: CASSEVGRVISYNEQFF. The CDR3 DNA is TGTGCCAGCAGTGAAGTCGGGAGGGTTATTTCCTACAATGAGCAGTTCTTC. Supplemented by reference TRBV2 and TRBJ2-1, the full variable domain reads EPEVTQTPSHQVTQMGQEVILRCVPISNHLYFYWYRQILGQKVEFLVSFYNNEISEKSEIFDDQFSVERPDGSNFTLKIRSTKLEDSAMYFCASSEVGRVISYNEQFFGPGTRLTVL.

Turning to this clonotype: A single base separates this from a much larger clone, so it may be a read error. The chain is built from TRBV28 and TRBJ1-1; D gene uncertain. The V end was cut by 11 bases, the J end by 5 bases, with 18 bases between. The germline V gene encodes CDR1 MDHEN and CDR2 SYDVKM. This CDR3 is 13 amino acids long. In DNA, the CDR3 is TGTGCCCGCACCTCTACAATGAGGACTGAAGCTTTCTTT. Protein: CARTSTMRTEAFF.

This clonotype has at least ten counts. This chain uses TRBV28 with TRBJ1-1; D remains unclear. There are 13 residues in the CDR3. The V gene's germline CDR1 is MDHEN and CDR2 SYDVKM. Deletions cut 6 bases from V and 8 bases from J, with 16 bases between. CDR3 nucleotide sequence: TGTGCCAGCAGGCGACTAATTACACCCGAAGCTTTCTTT. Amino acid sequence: CASRRLITPEAFF.

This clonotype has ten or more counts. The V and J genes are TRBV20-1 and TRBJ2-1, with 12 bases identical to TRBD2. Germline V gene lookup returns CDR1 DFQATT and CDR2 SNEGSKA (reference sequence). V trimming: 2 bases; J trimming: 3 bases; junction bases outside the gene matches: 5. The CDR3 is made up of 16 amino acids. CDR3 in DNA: TGCAGTGCTAGACCGCTGACTAGCGGGGGCTACAATGAGCAGTTCTTC. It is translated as CSARPLTSGGYNEQFF.

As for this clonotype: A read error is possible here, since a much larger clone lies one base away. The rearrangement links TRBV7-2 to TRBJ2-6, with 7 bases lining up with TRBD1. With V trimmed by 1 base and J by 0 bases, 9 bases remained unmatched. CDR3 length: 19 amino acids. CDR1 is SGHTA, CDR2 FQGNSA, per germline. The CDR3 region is CASSLDWAGGDSGANVLTF. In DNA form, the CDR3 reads TGTGCCAGCAGCTTAGATTGGGCAGGGGGTGACTCTGGGGCCAACGTCCTGACTTTC.

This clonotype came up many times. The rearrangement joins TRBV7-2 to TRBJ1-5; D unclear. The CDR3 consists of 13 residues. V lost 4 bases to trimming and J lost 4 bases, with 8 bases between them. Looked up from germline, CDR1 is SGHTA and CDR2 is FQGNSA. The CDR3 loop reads CASSYLRNQPQHF. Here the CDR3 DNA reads TGTGCCAGCAGCTACCTAAGAAATCAGCCCCAGCATTTT.

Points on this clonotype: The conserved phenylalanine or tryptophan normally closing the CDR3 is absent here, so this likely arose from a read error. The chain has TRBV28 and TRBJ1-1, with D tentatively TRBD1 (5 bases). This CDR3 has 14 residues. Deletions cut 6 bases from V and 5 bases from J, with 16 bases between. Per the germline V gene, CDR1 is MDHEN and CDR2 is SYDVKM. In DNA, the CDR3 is TGTGCCAGCAGCTTACCGGGGGTGAGGACTGAAGCTTTCCTT. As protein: CASSLPGVRTEAFL.

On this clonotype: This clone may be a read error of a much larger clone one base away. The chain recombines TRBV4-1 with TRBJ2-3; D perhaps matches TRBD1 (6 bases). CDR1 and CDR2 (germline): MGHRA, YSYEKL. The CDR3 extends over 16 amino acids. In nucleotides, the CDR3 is TGCGCCAGCAGCCAAGATCTAACGACAGGCACAGATACGAAGTATTTT. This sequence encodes CASSQDLTTGTDTKYF.

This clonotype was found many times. The CDR3 region is CATSSLQGGKTQYF. For the CDR3, the DNA is TGTGCCACCAGTTCTCTGCAGGGGGGAAAGACCCAGTACTTC. The chain couples TRBV24-1 to TRBJ2-5, with a tentative D call TRBD1 (7 bases). Germline CDR1 KGHDR, CDR2 SFDVKD. V shed 6 bases and J shed 6 bases, with 16 bases lying between them. The CDR3 covers 14 residues.